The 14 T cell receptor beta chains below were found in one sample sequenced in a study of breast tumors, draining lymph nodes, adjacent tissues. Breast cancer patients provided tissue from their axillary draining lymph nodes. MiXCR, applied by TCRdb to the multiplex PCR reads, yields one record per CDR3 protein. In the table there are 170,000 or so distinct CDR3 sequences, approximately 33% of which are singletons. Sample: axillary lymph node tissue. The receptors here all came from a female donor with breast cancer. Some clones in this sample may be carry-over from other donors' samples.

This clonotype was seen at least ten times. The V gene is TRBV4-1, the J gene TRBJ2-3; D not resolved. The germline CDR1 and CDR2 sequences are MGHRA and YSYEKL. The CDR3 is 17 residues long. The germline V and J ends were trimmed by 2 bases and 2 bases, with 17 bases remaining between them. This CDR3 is CASSQYFAETLTDTQYF. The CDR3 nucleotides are TGCGCCAGCAGCCAATATTTCGCGGAAACACTCACAGATACGCAGTATTTT.

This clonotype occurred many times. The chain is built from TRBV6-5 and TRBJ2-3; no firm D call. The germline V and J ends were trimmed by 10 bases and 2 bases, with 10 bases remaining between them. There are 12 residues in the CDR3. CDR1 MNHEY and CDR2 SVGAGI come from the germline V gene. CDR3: CATRRSTDTQYF. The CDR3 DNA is TGTGCCACCCGTAGGTCCACAGATACGCAGTATTTT.

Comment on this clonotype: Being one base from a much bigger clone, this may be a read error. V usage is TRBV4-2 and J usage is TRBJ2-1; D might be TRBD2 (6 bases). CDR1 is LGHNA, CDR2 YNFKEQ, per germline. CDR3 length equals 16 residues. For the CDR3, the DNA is TGTGCCGGCAGCCGCCGCGGGACGCTGGATTACAATGAGCAGTTCTTC. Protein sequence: CAGSRRGTLDYNEQFF.

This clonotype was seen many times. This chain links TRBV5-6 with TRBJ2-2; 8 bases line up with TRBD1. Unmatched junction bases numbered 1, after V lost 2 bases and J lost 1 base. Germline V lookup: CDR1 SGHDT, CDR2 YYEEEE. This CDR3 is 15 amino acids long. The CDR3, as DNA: TGTGCCAGCAGCTTCGGGACAGGGAACACCGGGGAGCTGTTTTTT. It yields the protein CASSFGTGNTGELFF.

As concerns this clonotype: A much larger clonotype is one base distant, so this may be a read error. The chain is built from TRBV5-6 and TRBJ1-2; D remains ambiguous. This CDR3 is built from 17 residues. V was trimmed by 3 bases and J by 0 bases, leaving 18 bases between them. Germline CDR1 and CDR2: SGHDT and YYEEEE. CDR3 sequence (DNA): TGTGCCAGCAGCTCAAACCTAGGGAGCAGGTCTAACTATGGCTACACCTTC. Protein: CASSSNLGSRSNYGYTF.

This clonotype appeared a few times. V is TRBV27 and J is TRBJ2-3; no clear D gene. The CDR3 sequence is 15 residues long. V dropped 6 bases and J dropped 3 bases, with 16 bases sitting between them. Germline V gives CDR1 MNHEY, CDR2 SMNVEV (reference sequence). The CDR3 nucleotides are TGTGCCAGCAGGATAGGGTACTCCTCGACAGATACGCAGTATTTT. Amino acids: CASRIGYSSTDTQYF.

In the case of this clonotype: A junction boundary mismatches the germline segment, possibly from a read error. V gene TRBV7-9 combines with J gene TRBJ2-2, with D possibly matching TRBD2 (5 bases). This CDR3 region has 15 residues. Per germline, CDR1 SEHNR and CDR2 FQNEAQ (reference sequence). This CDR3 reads CASSLVAHTSGELLF. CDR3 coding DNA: TGTGCCAGCAGCTTAGTGGCCCACACCTCCGGGGAGCTGTTGTTT.

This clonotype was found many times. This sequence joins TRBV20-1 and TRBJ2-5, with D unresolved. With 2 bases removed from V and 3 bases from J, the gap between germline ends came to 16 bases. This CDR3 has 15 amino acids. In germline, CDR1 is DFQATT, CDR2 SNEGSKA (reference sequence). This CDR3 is CSARPDWTKKETQYF. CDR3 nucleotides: TGCAGTGCTAGACCCGACTGGACCAAAAAAGAGACCCAGTACTTC.

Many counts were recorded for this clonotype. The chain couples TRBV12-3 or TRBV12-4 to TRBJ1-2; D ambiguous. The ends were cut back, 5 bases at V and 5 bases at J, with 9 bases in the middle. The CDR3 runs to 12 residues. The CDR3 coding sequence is TGTGCCAGCAGTGCAGTGGGATATGGCTACACCTTC. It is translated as CASSAVGYGYTF.

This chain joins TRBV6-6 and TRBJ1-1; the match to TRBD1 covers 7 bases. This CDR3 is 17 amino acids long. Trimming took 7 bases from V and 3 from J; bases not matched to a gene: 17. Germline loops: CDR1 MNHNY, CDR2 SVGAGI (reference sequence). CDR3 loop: CASILGTAFRGDTEAFF. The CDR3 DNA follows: TGTGCCAGCATCCTAGGGACAGCCTTTAGGGGGGACACTGAAGCTTTCTTT.

The CDR3, as DNA: TGTGCCAGCAACATAGCCAGGCCCCAGTACTTC. Translating it yields CASNIARPQYF. The rearrangement joins TRBV7-3 to TRBJ2-5; D gene unclear. Trimming cost V 7 bases and J 9 bases, with 12 bases left between them. Germline-derived CDR1 and CDR2 are SGHTA and FQGTGA. The CDR3 extends over 11 amino acids.

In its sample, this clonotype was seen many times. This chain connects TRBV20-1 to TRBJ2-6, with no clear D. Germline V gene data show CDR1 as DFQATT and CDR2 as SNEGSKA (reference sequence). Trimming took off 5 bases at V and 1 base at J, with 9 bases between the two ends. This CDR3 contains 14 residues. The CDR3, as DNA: TGCAGTGCTGAAGACGGTTCTGGGGCCAACGTCCTGACTTTC. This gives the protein CSAEDGSGANVLTF.

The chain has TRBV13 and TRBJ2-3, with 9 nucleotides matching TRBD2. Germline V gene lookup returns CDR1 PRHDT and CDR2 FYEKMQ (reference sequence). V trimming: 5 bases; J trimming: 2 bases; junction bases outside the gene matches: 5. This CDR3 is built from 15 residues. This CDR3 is CASSKSSGVTDTQYF. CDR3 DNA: TGTGCCAGCAGCAAATCTAGCGGGGTCACAGATACGCAGTATTTT.

The CDR3 nucleotides read TGTGCCAGCTGGCCGGGACAGGGCCTTGCCGGGGAGCTGTTTTTT. The encoded protein is CASWPGQGLAGELFF. This chain uses TRBV18 with TRBJ2-2, with TRBD1 matching over 9 bases. The CDR3 runs to 15 residues. CDR1 is KGHSH and CDR2 is LQKENI in the germline V gene. V shed 7 bases and J 6 bases; nucleotides not matched to a gene: 9.